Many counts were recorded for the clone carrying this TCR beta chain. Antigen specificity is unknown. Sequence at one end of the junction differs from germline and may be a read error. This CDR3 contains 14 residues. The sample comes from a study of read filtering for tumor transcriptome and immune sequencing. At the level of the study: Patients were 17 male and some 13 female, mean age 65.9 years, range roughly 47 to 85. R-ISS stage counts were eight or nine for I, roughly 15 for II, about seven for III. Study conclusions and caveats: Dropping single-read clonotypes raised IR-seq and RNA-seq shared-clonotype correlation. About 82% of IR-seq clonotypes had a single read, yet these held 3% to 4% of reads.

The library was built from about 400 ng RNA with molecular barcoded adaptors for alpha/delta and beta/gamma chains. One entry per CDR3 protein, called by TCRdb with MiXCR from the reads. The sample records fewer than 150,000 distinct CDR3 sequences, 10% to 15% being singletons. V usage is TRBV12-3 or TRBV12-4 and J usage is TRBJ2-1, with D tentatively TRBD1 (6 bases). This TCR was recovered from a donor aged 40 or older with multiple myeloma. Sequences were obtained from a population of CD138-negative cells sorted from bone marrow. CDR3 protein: CGSSLSAGANEQFF. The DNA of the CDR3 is TGTGGCAGCAGTTTAAGCGCAGGGGCTAATGAGCAGTTCTTC.